The clone carrying this T cell receptor (beta chain) is labeled medium-sized. The antigen is unknown. Other autoimmune diseases, uncontrolled infections, pregnancy or lactation led to the exclusion of patients. The diagnosis was founded upon clinical symptoms, serum thyroxine, TRAb, thyroid ultrasound and orbital computed tomography. PBMCs had their origin in fresh peripheral blood (10 ml). This CDR3 region has 17 residues. In germline, CDR1 is DFQATT, CDR2 SNEGSKA (reference sequence). Germline trimming cut 1 base from V and 0 bases from J; bases unmatched to any gene: 12. Amplified TCR beta CDR3 regions were obtained using RNA transcripts as template. HTBI-primed RT-PCR formed the first round, and a multiplex PCR formed the second. MiXCR, applied by TCRdb to the multiplex PCR reads, yields one record per CDR3 protein. Of about 39,000 distinct CDR3 sequences in the sample, roughly 50% are singletons; the top ten hold approximately 25%.

The data belong to a study of Graves' ophthalmopathy and Graves' hyperthyroidism. General study results and limits: A 13-signature model separated ophthalmopathy from stable hyperthyroidism, approximately 87% sensitivity, 81.08% specificity.

What was sequenced was peripheral blood. This clonotype originated in an adult woman with stable Graves' hyperthyroidism. J is TRBJ2-7 and V is TRBV20-1; 7 nucleotides align to TRBD2. The DNA of the CDR3 is TGCAGTGCTAGAGCCCTTCTTACTAGCGAAAGCTCCTACGAGCAGTACTTC. Encoded protein: CSARALLTSESSYEQYF.